This TCR beta chain was documented in a study of T-cell memory formation after mild COVID-19. In TCRdb, the 5' RACE reads were re-called with MiXCR into one record per CDR3 protein. The sample includes approximately 490,000 distinct CDR3 sequences, around 20% of them seen just once. CDR3 length: 19 amino acids. The V gene end was trimmed by 0 bases and the J gene end by 5 bases; junction bases not matched to a gene: 14. Per the germline V gene, CDR1 is LGHDT and CDR2 is YNNKEL (reference sequence). Sequencing was carried out using PBMCs or a T cell subset sorted from them (not recorded which). This chain joins TRBV3-1 and TRBJ2-1, with 9 bases aligning to TRBD1. The receptor was isolated from an adult woman who had mild COVID-19 (a few samples of this study predate the infection). Cell type and time point are not known. The CDR3 nucleotides are TGTGCCAGCAGCCAAGAGAGCCCCCCCGGGACAGGGCGGCACAATGAGCAGTTCTTC. Translating gives CASSQESPPGTGRHNEQFF.